The 20 T cell receptor beta chains reported below all come from one sample, sequenced in a study of cytomegalovirus exposure and HLA in healthy donors. Sequencing used immunoSEQ multiplex PCR; TCRdb keeps in-frame clones, though not all of them. The sample has more than 55,000 clones, roughly 94% seen once. The sample was PBMCs. The receptors come from a woman under 30 in good health and CMV-seronegative.

The rearrangement links TRBV2 to TRBJ1-5; a possible D gene is TRBD1 (5 bases). The V and J ends lost 5 bases and 5 bases respectively, with 22 bases between them. From germline, CDR1 is SNHLY and CDR2 FYNNEI. This CDR3 comprises 17 residues. The CDR3 protein is CASSQFPRRAGDQPQHF. The DNA for the CDR3 is TGTGCCAGCAGTCAATTCCCCCGCAGGGCGGGAGATCAGCCCCAGCATTTT.

The chain is built from TRBV9 and TRBJ2-1, with D perhaps TRBD2 (6 bases). The CDR3 contains 14 residues. Germline CDR1 and CDR2: SGDLS and YYNGEE. V lost 4 bases and J 7 bases, leaving 15 bases between the germline ends. This CDR3 reads CASSNRDSGNEQFF. The CDR3 DNA reads as TGTGCCAGCAGCAACCGGGACTCTGGGAATGAGCAGTTCTTC.

This clone was picked up one time. This sequence joins TRBV27 and TRBJ1-6; TRBD1 aligns across 7 bases. Germline V gene sequence: CDR1 MNHEY, CDR2 SMNVEV (reference sequence). The CDR3 has 16 amino acids. Trimming took 4 bases from V and 7 from J; bases not matched to a gene: 10. CDR3 nucleotide sequence: TGTGCCAGCAGTTCTCAGACAGGGACGAAAAATTCACCCCTCCACTTT. Its translation: CASSSQTGTKNSPLHF.

The CDR3 region is CASSTPDSSNQPQHF. The CDR3 coding sequence is TGTGCCAGTAGTACACCCGACAGTTCCAATCAGCCCCAGCATTTT. The V call is TRBV19, the J call TRBJ1-5, with D perhaps TRBD1 (5 bases). Trimming cost V 4 bases and J 3 bases, with 13 bases left between them. Germline loops: CDR1 LNHDA, CDR2 SQIVND (reference sequence). CDR3 size: 15 residues.

This clone was seen more than once but under ten times. The chain has TRBV7-9 and TRBJ2-7; the D gene is possibly TRBD1 (6 bases). The length of the CDR3 is 14 residues. Germline V gene data show CDR1 as SEHNR and CDR2 as FQNEAQ (reference sequence). Trimming shortened V by 5 bases and J by 9 bases, and 20 bases separated the two germline ends. The CDR3 protein is CASSLRTEAWGQYF. CDR3 bases: TGTGCCAGCAGCCTAAGGACAGAGGCCTGGGGGCAGTACTTC.

This chain connects TRBV5-4 to TRBJ2-7, with D tentatively TRBD1 (6 bases). This CDR3 spans 15 amino acids. Germline loops: CDR1 SGHNT, CDR2 YYREEE (reference sequence). V lost 3 bases and J 6 bases, leaving 19 bases between the germline ends. The CDR3 protein is CASSSGLKQGAEQYF. CDR3 in DNA: TGTGCCAGCAGCTCTGGCCTGAAACAGGGTGCCGAGCAGTACTTC. The full variable domain, with the rest looked up from reference TRBV5-4 and TRBJ2-7, is ETGVTQSPTHLIKTRGQQVTLRCSSQSGHNTVSWYQQALGQGPQFIFQYYREEENGRGNFPPRFSGLQFPNYSSELNVNALELDDSALYLCASSSGLKQGAEQYFGPGTRLTVT.

This clone was found once. CDR3 protein: CASSFGTGLSYEQYF. The CDR3 DNA reads TGTGCCAGCAGCTTTGGGACTGGCCTCTCCTACGAGCAGTACTTC. The chain has TRBV7-9 and TRBJ2-7; the D gene is possibly TRBD2 (6 bases). CDR1 SEHNR and CDR2 FQNEAQ come from the germline V gene (reference sequence). V was pared by 3 bases and J by 0 bases, with 12 bases between. There are 15 residues in the CDR3.

This rearrangement joins TRBV18 to TRBJ1-5; possible D gene TRBD1, 5 bases. This CDR3 is built from 16 residues. V lost 3 bases to trimming and J lost 2 bases, with 14 bases between them. The V gene's germline CDR1 is KGHSH and CDR2 LQKENI. The CDR3 here is CASSPLGVGGNQPQHF. The CDR3 DNA is TGTGCCAGCTCACCCTTAGGGGTTGGCGGCAATCAGCCCCAGCATTTT.

The chain links TRBV2 to TRBJ1-1; perhaps TRBD1 as D (6 bases). In germline, CDR1 is SNHLY, CDR2 FYNNEI. CDR3 length equals 13 residues. Trimming took off 10 bases at V and 6 bases at J, with 18 bases between the two ends. The CDR3: CATAHRERAEAFF. As DNA, the CDR3 is TGTGCCACGGCCCACAGGGAACGGGCTGAAGCTTTCTTT.

The V gene is TRBV7-2, the J gene TRBJ1-5, with a weak D call TRBD1 (5 bases). Germline V gene data show CDR1 as SGHTA and CDR2 as FQGNSA. The CDR3 is 15 amino acids. Trimming took off 6 bases at V and 6 bases at J, with 18 bases between the two ends. CDR3 sequence (DNA): TGTGCCAGCAGACATACAACGGAGGGGAGTCAGCCCCAGCATTTT. Translation: CASRHTTEGSQPQHF.

The chain recombines TRBV28 with TRBJ2-4; D uncertain. There are 14 residues in the CDR3. Trimming left V 1 base short and J 11 bases short, with 15 bases between. Germline lookup yields CDR1 MDHEN and CDR2 SYDVKM. The CDR3 bases are TGTGCCAGCAGTTTATACCGCCGCAGAGGCGTTCAGTACTTC. Its protein product is CASSLYRRRGVQYF.

This clone was recorded a few times. The chain is built from TRBV10-3 and TRBJ1-2, with a possible D match to TRBD1 (5 bases). Germline values: CDR1 ENHRY, CDR2 SYGVKD. V lost 2 bases, J lost 9 bases, and 16 bases lay in between. The CDR3 contains 14 residues. Here the CDR3 reads CAISEVAGMRSYTF. The CDR3 DNA reads as TGTGCCATCAGTGAGGTGGCAGGGATGAGGAGCTACACCTTC.

The rearrangement links TRBV4-1 to TRBJ2-1; 7 positions match TRBD2. The CDR3 covers 16 residues. The V and J ends lost 1 base and 4 bases, in that order; junction bases with no gene match: 7. The germline V gene has CDR1 MGHRA and CDR2 YSYEKL. CDR3 nucleotide sequence: TGCGCCAGCAGCCAAGCTTGGGGGGGGACGTACAATGAGCAGTTCTTC. Translating it yields CASSQAWGGTYNEQFF.

CDR3 bases: TGTGCCAGCCAGAGGGACTCCAGCTCCTATAATTCACCCCTCCACTTT. Its translation: CASQRDSSSYNSPLHF. The genes are TRBV7-9 and TRBJ1-6; a possible D gene is TRBD1 (5 bases). V was pared by 8 bases and J by 0 bases, with 14 bases between. CDR1 and CDR2 from the germline V gene are SEHNR and FQNEAQ (reference sequence). The CDR3 is 16 amino acids.

The J gene is TRBJ1-1, the V gene TRBV9; D gene ambiguous. The germline CDR1 and CDR2 sequences are SGDLS and YYNGEE. V was pared by 0 bases and J by 4 bases, with 4 bases between. The CDR3 totals 12 residues. The CDR3 DNA reads as TGTGCCAGCAGCGTAGGGGCCACTGAAGCTTTCTTT. Its protein is CASSVGATEAFF.

The gene calls are TRBV19 and TRBJ1-5; 7 positions agree with TRBD1. The CDR3 sequence is 16 residues long. J was trimmed by 0 bases and V by 5 bases; bases with no gene match: 7. CDR1 and CDR2 (germline): LNHDA, SQIVND (reference sequence). CDR3 coding DNA: TGTGCCAGTAGTTTCCGGACAGGAGATAGCAATCAGCCCCAGCATTTT. Residues: CASSFRTGDSNQPQHF. The variable domain in full, with the rest retrieved from reference TRBV19 and TRBJ1-5, is DGGITQSPKYLFRKEGQNVTLSCEQNLNHDAMYWYRQDPGQGLRLIYYSQIVNDFQKGDIAEGYSVSREKKESFPLTVTSAQKNPTAFYLCASSFRTGDSNQPQHFGDGTRLSIL.

The chain employs TRBV7-2 and TRBJ2-5, with D possibly matching TRBD2 (7 bases). V lost 5 bases to trimming and J lost 5 bases, with 15 bases between them. Germline V gene lookup returns CDR1 SGHTA and CDR2 FQGNSA. The CDR3 has 14 amino acids. The CDR3 nucleotides read TGTGCCAGCAGCCCGAGGGGGGGTTTTGAGACCCAGTACTTC. Protein sequence: CASSPRGGFETQYF.

V usage is TRBV6-4 and J usage is TRBJ2-2; 9 bases fit TRBD1. CDR1 MRHNA and CDR2 SNTAGT come from the germline V gene. V lost 4 bases to trimming and J lost 3 bases; unmatched junction nucleotides: 0. The CDR3 covers 14 residues. CDR3 sequence reads: CASSGQGDTGELFF. The CDR3 region has the DNA TGTGCCAGCAGTGGACAGGGGGACACCGGGGAGCTGTTTTTT.

V usage is TRBV19 and J usage is TRBJ1-6, with 7 bases lining up with TRBD1. The CDR3 consists of 15 residues. V lost 3 bases and J lost 10; bases outside the gene matches: 9. The germline gives CDR1 LNHDA, CDR2 SQIVND (reference sequence). CDR3 sequence: CASSISSRTGSPLHF. The CDR3 coding sequence is TGTGCCAGTAGTATCTCCTCACGGACAGGCTCACCCCTCCACTTT.

A note on this clone: Sequence at one end of the junction differs from germline and may be a read error. This sequence joins TRBV5-1 and TRBJ1-1; 7 nucleotides match TRBD1. The CDR3 spans 14 residues. Germline V gene sequence: CDR1 SGHRS, CDR2 YFSETQ. This chain's CDR3 is CASSGTRGNTGAFF. In DNA form, the CDR3 reads TGCGCCAGCAGCGGTACCAGGGGGAACACTGGAGCTTTCTTT. Complete variable domain (other parts from reference TRBV5-1 and TRBJ1-1): KAGVTQTPRYLIKTRGQQVTLSCSPISGHRSVSWYQQTPGQGLQFLFEYFSETQRNKGNFPGRFSGRQFSNSRSEMNVSTLELGDSALYLCASSGTRGNTGAFFGQGTRLTVV.